The 19 T cell receptor beta chains below come from one sample, sequenced in a study of blood T cell repertoires in COVID-19. The table came from immunoSEQ multiplex PCR; TCRdb's copy has only in-frame clones and leaves some out. The repertoire holds under 550,000 clones, 80% to 90% seen once, with roughly 0.87% in the top ten. The specimen was peripheral blood. These receptor sequences come from a young man with COVID-19, enrolled during active disease.

The genes are TRBV27 and TRBJ2-5; D is possibly TRBD2 (5 bases). The CDR3 loop spans 16 amino acids. Germline-derived CDR1 and CDR2 are MNHEY and SMNVEV (reference sequence). The V and J ends lost 5 bases and 2 bases respectively, with 18 bases between them. CDR3 region: CASSPGRAQIQETQYF. For the CDR3, the DNA is TGTGCCAGCAGTCCCGGGCGGGCCCAAATTCAAGAGACCCAGTACTTC.

V usage is TRBV5-6 and J usage is TRBJ1-1, with D unresolved. Germline CDR1 reads SGHDT; CDR2 reads YYEEEE. V lost 0 bases and J lost 3, with 9 bases in between. The CDR3 consists of 14 residues. Here the CDR3 reads CASSLVRVDTEAFF. For the CDR3, the DNA is TGTGCCAGCAGCTTGGTGAGGGTAGACACTGAAGCTTTCTTT.

This clone was recorded only once. The V call is TRBV5-6, the J call TRBJ2-5, with D possibly matching TRBD2 (6 bases). Germline V lookup: CDR1 SGHDT, CDR2 YYEEEE. This CDR3 has 15 residues. Trimming removed 5 bases from V and 5 bases from J, with 19 bases in between. Written as DNA, the CDR3 is TGTGCCAGCAGTTCCCTTAGTGGGAGCGGGGAGACCCAGTACTTC. Amino acid sequence: CASSSLSGSGETQYF.

The chain joins TRBV10-1 to TRBJ1-6; 8 nucleotides agree with TRBD1. The V and J ends lost 7 bases and 7 bases, in that order; junction bases with no gene match: 9. This CDR3 comprises 15 residues. Germline values: CDR1 WNHNN, CDR2 SYGVQD (reference sequence). The CDR3 loop is CASTPDRVANSPLHF. CDR3 coding DNA: TGCGCCAGCACTCCGGACAGGGTGGCCAATTCACCCCTCCACTTT.

The chain recombines TRBV5-4 with TRBJ2-5, with D perhaps matching TRBD1 (5 bases). V was trimmed by 0 bases and J by 5 bases, leaving 17 bases between them. The germline CDR1 and CDR2 sequences are SGHNT and YYREEE (reference sequence). This CDR3 comprises 16 residues. The CDR3 protein is CASSLALVRGAETQYF. In DNA, the CDR3 is TGTGCCAGCAGCTTGGCGCTTGTTAGGGGTGCGGAGACCCAGTACTTC.

V is TRBV19 and J is TRBJ2-7, with TRBD1 matching 8 bases. Trimming removed 3 bases from V and 4 bases from J; junction bases left unmatched: 8. Germline V lookup: CDR1 LNHDA, CDR2 SQIVND (reference sequence). The CDR3 loop spans 15 amino acids. The CDR3 nucleotides are TGTGCCAGTAGTATTATGGCAGGGGGCGGGTACGAGCAGTACTTC. Translating gives CASSIMAGGGYEQYF.

Here the CDR3 reads CASSLEPRDEKLFF. In DNA form, the CDR3 reads TGTGCCAGCAGCTTAGAACCGAGGGATGAAAAACTGTTTTTT. This chain connects TRBV11-3 to TRBJ1-4; D ambiguous. CDR3 length: 14 residues. CDR1 is SGHNT, CDR2 YENEEA, per germline. Trimming took off 0 bases at V and 6 bases at J, with 8 bases between the two ends.

V is TRBV7-9 and J is TRBJ2-5; D remains ambiguous. V was pared by 2 bases and J by 4 bases, with 8 bases between. CDR3 length equals 13 residues. In germline, CDR1 is SEHNR, CDR2 FQNEAQ (reference sequence). The CDR3 here is CASSLPRLETQYF. Written as DNA, the CDR3 is TGTGCCAGCAGCTTACCCAGGCTAGAGACCCAGTACTTC. The variable domain in full, with the rest retrieved from reference TRBV7-9 and TRBJ2-5, is DTGVSQNPRHKITKRGQNVTFRCDPISEHNRLYWYRQTLGQGPEFLTYFQNEAQLEKSRLLSDRFSAERPKGSFSTLEIQRTEQGDSAMYLCASSLPRLETQYFGPGTRLLVL.

The V and J genes are TRBV18 and TRBJ1-6, with D perhaps matching TRBD1 (5 bases). This CDR3 contains 13 residues. Trimming pared 3 bases from V and 10 bases from J, leaving 10 bases between. CDR1 and CDR2 (germline): KGHSH, LQKENI. CDR3 in amino acids: CASSPSRESPLHF. For the CDR3, the DNA is TGTGCCAGCTCACCTAGCAGGGAATCACCCCTCCACTTT.

This clone has only one observation. The chain recombines TRBV3-1 (or the pseudogene TRBV3-2) with TRBJ1-6; no clear D. Per the germline V gene, CDR1 is LGHDT and CDR2 is YNNKEL (reference sequence). The CDR3 loop spans 12 amino acids. Deletions cut 3 bases from V and 7 bases from J, with 4 bases between. This chain's CDR3 is CASSQLNSPLHF. In DNA form, the CDR3 reads TGTGCCAGCAGCCAGTTAAATTCACCCCTCCACTTT.

The chain links TRBV7-9 to TRBJ1-2; D is uncertain. V lost 2 bases to trimming and J lost 5 bases, with 6 bases between them. There are 12 residues in the CDR3. Germline lookup yields CDR1 SEHNR and CDR2 FQNEAQ (reference sequence). In DNA, the CDR3 is TGTGCCAGCAGCTTATACAGTTATGGCTACACCTTC. Translated: CASSLYSYGYTF.

The genes are TRBV14 and TRBJ2-3, with TRBD2 matching over 14 bases. This CDR3 has 17 residues. With 3 bases clipped from V and 6 bases from J, the junction kept 8 bases outside the gene matches. Germline CDR1 reads SGHDN; CDR2 reads FVKESK. The CDR3 DNA reads as TGTGCCAGCAGCCATCAAGGGACTAGCGGGGGTGCGGATACGCAGTATTTT. Protein sequence: CASSHQGTSGGADTQYF. Supplemented by reference TRBV14 and TRBJ2-3, the full variable domain reads EAGVTQFPSHSVIEKGQTVTLRCDPISGHDNLYWYRRVMGKEIKFLLHFVKESKQDESGMPNNRFLAERTGGTYSTLKVQPAELEDSGVYFCASSHQGTSGGADTQYFGPGTRLTVL.

This clone was picked up one time. This chain connects TRBV7-6 to TRBJ2-7; 7 bases line up with TRBD1. Germline values: CDR1 SGHVS, CDR2 FNYEAQ. The CDR3 runs 14 residues. V shed 5 bases, J shed 4 bases, and the junction held 8 bases outside the gene matches. The CDR3 sequence is CASSPSDRLYEQYF. CDR3 nucleotides: TGTGCCAGCAGCCCCTCGGACAGGTTATACGAGCAGTACTTC.

The V call is TRBV7-8, the J call TRBJ2-7, with D perhaps matching TRBD1 (6 bases). CDR1 and CDR2 from the germline V gene are SGHVS and FQNEAQ. The CDR3 has 14 residues. The V gene lost 5 bases and the J gene lost 2 bases, with 13 bases spanning the gap. The CDR3 DNA follows: TGTGCCAGCAGCATCACAGGGATTCCCTACGAGCAGTACTTC. This encodes CASSITGIPYEQYF. Complete variable domain (other parts from reference TRBV7-8 and TRBJ2-7): GAGVSQSPRYKVAKRGQDVALRCDPISGHVSLFWYQQALGQGPEFLTYFQNEAQLDKSGLPSDRFFAERPEGSVSTLKIQRTQQEDSAVYLCASSITGIPYEQYFGPGTRLTVT.

The J gene is TRBJ2-7, the V gene TRBV9, with D tentatively TRBD2 (6 bases). V was trimmed by 1 base and J by 4 bases, leaving 15 bases between them. Germline CDR1 and CDR2: SGDLS and YYNGEE. The CDR3 totals 15 residues. This CDR3 reads CASSVRGSGGYEQYF. DNA for the CDR3: TGTGCCAGCAGCGTACGAGGGAGTGGGGGGTACGAGCAGTACTTC.

The rearrangement uses TRBV6-5 and TRBJ2-5; D is uncertain. The V end was cut by 3 bases, the J end by 1 base, with 6 bases between. Germline CDR1 reads MNHEY; CDR2 reads SVGAGI. The CDR3 sequence is 13 residues long. CDR3: CASSYTVQETQYF. Here the CDR3 DNA reads TGTGCCAGCAGTTATACAGTCCAAGAGACCCAGTACTTC.

This rearrangement joins TRBV11-3 to TRBJ1-1, with D perhaps TRBD1 (6 bases). Germline V CDR1 and CDR2: SGHNT, YENEEA. Deletions cut 4 bases from V and 2 bases from J, with 11 bases between. There are 14 residues in the CDR3. The CDR3 bases are TGTGCCAGCAGCTCGGACAGCGTTAACACTGAAGCTTTCTTT. Amino acid sequence: CASSSDSVNTEAFF.

The chain recombines TRBV3-1 (or the pseudogene TRBV3-2) with TRBJ2-3, with D unresolved. Trimming shortened V by 1 base and J by 5 bases, and 16 bases separated the two germline ends. CDR3 length: 16 residues. CDR1 is LGHDT, CDR2 YNNKEL, per germline (reference sequence). The chain's CDR3 is CASSQGKLQRGDTQYF. The DNA of the CDR3 is TGTGCCAGCAGCCAAGGTAAATTACAACGCGGAGATACGCAGTATTTT.

The rearrangement joins TRBV7-7 to TRBJ1-5; 7 positions match TRBD1. The germline CDR1 and CDR2 sequences are SSHAT and FNYEAQ (reference sequence). The CDR3 runs 16 residues. The V segment lost 8 bases and the J segment 0 bases; nucleotides outside the gene matches: 10. For the CDR3, the DNA is TGTGCCAGCTATTGGACAGGAACATATAGCAATCAGCCCCAGCATTTT. Protein: CASYWTGTYSNQPQHF.